This T cell receptor beta chain was captured by sequencing in a study of OX40 agonist ivuxolimab in advanced cancers. Study overall: Patients were around 83% male with ages roughly 20 to 90, mean about 60. Treatment received earlier with anti-PD-1, anti-PD-L1 or anti-CTLA-4 agents was allowed, and around 36% had some.

About this clone: Its antigen is unidentified.

Whole-study results and caveats: Relative to CD4+, CD8+ T cells held more expanded clones on average.

The data were produced by immunoSEQ multiplex PCR, yet TCRdb's version contains in-frame clones alone and is incomplete. The table lists over 45,000 clones, roughly 84% of them singletons. Germline CDR1 is MNHNS and CDR2 is SASEGT. CDR3 length: 16 amino acids. Germline trimming cut 4 bases from V and 4 bases from J; bases unmatched to any gene: 6. The material sequenced was CD4+ or CD8+ T cells sorted from blood, taken in a trial of the OX40 agonist ivuxolimab. The chain uses TRBV6-1 and TRBJ2-1, with 11 bases matching TRBD2. This clonotype originated in an adult with an advanced solid tumor such as melanoma, head and neck, liver or kidney cancer. The CDR3 nucleotides read TGTGCCAGCAGTGGAGAAGGACTAGCGGGTTACAATGAGCAGTTCTTC. Translation: CASSGEGLAGYNEQFF.